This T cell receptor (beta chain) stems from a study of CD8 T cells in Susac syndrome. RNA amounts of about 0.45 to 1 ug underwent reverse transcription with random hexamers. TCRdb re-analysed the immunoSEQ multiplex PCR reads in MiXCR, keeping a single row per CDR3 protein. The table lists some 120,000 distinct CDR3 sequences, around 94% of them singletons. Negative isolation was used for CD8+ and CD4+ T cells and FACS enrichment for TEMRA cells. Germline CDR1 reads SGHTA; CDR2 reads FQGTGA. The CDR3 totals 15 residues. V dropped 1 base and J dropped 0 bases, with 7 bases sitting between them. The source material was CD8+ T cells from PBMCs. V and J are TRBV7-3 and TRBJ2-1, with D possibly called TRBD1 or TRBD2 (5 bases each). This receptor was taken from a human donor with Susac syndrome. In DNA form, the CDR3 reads TGTGCCAGCAGCTTAAGGGGGAGCTCCTACAATGAGCAGTTCTTC. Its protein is CASSLRGSSYNEQFF.